These T cell receptor beta chains were read from a single sample in a study of blood T cell repertoires in COVID-19. Profiling relied on immunoSEQ multiplex PCR, and the TCRdb table lists in-frame clones only, not all of them. The repertoire holds fewer than 250,000 clones, with approximately 86% as singletons. Input material: PBMCs or T cells enriched from blood (not recorded which). The receptors were sampled from a woman between 35 and 50 years old with acute COVID-19. Each CDR3 is given with its conserved first and last residue. A D gene is named only where the DNA matches it firmly. The size entry is marked missing in some rows and otherwise reads once, few, many or a size class.

j_gene | d_gene | abundance | v_gene | CDR3nt | CDR3aa
TRBJ2-1 | TRBD1 | NA | TRBV24-1 | TGTGCCACCAGTGATTTGGGGACAGTAGGGAATAATGAGCAGTTCTTC | CATSDLGTVGNNEQFF
TRBJ2-7 | NA | NA | TRBV5-6 | TGTGCCAGCAGCCCGACTCAGGGTGCCGAGCAGTACTTC | CASSPTQGAEQYF
TRBJ2-2 | TRBD2 | NA | TRBV2 | TGTGCCAGCAGTGCCGGGACTAGTGGCACCGGGGAGCTGTTTTTT | CASSAGTSGTGELFF
TRBJ1-4 | NA | NA | TRBV19 | TGTGCCAGTAGCCGCGGGGGGGGTTGGACTAATGAAAAACTGTTTTTT | CASSRGGGWTNEKLFF
TRBJ2-7 | NA | NA | TRBV24-1 | TGTGCCACCAGTGCCACATCCGACAGATCAGAGCAGTACTTC | CATSATSDRSEQYF
TRBJ1-1 | TRBD1 | few | TRBV27 | TGTGCCAGCAGTTTAAGGGGGACAGGGGACGGCACTGAAGCTTTCTTT | CASSLRGTGDGTEAFF
TRBJ2-2 | NA | NA | TRBV11-2 | TGTGCCAGCAGCCCACGGTTGGCAGGGGACACCGGGGAGCTGTTTTTT | CASSPRLAGDTGELFF
TRBJ1-2 | TRBD1 | NA | TRBV4-3 | TGCGCCAGCAGCCAAGAATGGACAGGGAACTATGGCTACACCTTC | CASSQEWTGNYGYTF
TRBJ1-2 | NA | once | TRBV6-5 | TGTGCCAGCAGTTACCAGGCAGGTGGATATGGCTACACCTTC | CASSYQAGGYGYTF
TRBJ2-7 | TRBD1 | NA | TRBV11-2 | TGTGCCAGCAGCTTAGAAGGGGGCACGCAGTACTTC | CASSLEGGTQYF
TRBJ1-1 | TRBD1 | NA | TRBV7-3 | TGTGCCAGCAGCCCAACAGGGGCCACTGAAGCTTTCTTT | CASSPTGATEAFF
TRBJ2-2 | NA | NA | TRBV3-1/TRBV3-2 | TGTGCCAGCAGCCAGGGCTGGGGGGTCCGCGGGGAGCTGTTTTTT | CASSQGWGVRGELFF
TRBJ2-3 | TRBD2 | NA | TRBV29-1 | TGCAGCGTACACGGGGCGGCTAGCGGGACTAGCACAGATACGCAGTATTTT | CSVHGAASGTSTDTQYF
TRBJ1-2 | TRBD1 | NA | TRBV2 | TGTGCCAGCAGCGGACAGGGAACTACTAACTATGGCTACACCTTC | CASSGQGTTNYGYTF
TRBJ1-1 | NA | NA | TRBV19 | TGTGCCAGTAGTATGGGATCGGGCGGGACCACTGAAGCTTTCTTT | CASSMGSGGTTEAFF
TRBJ1-3 | TRBD1 | NA | TRBV7-8 | TGTGCCAGCAGCTACCAAACCGGGACAGTAATCAACACCATATATTTT | CASSYQTGTVINTIYF
TRBJ2-2 | TRBD2 | NA | TRBV6-4 | TGTGCCAGCAGTGACCGGGCGGGAGGGCCCGTCGGGGAGCTGTTTTTT | CASSDRAGGPVGELFF
TRBJ1-1 | NA | NA | TRBV4-1 | TGCGCCAGCAGCCGCCCCCTCGGACAGATGAACACTGAAGCTTTCTTT | CASSRPLGQMNTEAFF
TRBJ2-7 | TRBD1 | NA | TRBV18 | TGTGCCAGCGGAGAGGGGACAGGGATATACGAGCAGTACTTC | CASGEGTGIYEQYF
TRBJ2-6 | NA | NA | TRBV6-5 | TGTGCCGAGAACCAGGGGGGCTCTGGGGCCAACGTCCTGACTTTC | CAENQGGSGANVLTF
TRBJ2-3 | TRBD2 | NA | TRBV3-1/TRBV3-2 | TGTGCCAGCAGCCAAGCCTCTGGACTAGCGGGCACAGATACGCAGTATTTT | CASSQASGLAGTDTQYF
TRBJ2-3 | TRBD2 | NA | TRBV18 | TGTGCCAGCTCATTCCGGACTAGCGGGAGTGATACGCAGTATTTT | CASSFRTSGSDTQYF
TRBJ1-5 | NA | NA | TRBV28 | TGTGCCAGCAGTTCCTCCAATCCGGCCCAGCATTTT | CASSSSNPAQHF
TRBJ2-7 | NA | once | TRBV11-2 | TGTGCCAGCAGCTTAGTCATAGCCTACGAGCAGTACTTC | CASSLVIAYEQYF
TRBJ2-6 | NA | NA | TRBV28 | TGTGCCAGCAGCCACCCAGGGACTGGGGCCAACGTCCTGACTTTC | CASSHPGTGANVLTF
TRBJ2-1 | NA | NA | TRBV7-9 | TGTGCCAGCAGCAGACCGCAGGCTTCCTACAATGAGCAGTTCTTC | CASSRPQASYNEQFF
TRBJ2-3 | NA | NA | TRBV19 | TGTGCCAGTAGTTCCGGGGAGGCAACTAGCACAGATACGCAGTATTTT | CASSSGEATSTDTQYF
TRBJ2-3 | TRBD2 | NA | TRBV2 | TGTGCCAGCGCTAGCGGGAGAAACACAGATACGCAGTATTTT | CASASGRNTDTQYF